This TCR beta chain was documented in a study of T-cell reconstitution after alpha-beta-depleted transplantation in children. Study observations and caveats: Several hundred rapidly expanded clones from non-depleted graft cells reportedly supplied alpha-beta T cells about two months post-transplant. T-cell numbers and diversity, one year after transplant, stemmed largely from T cells that were newly produced.

The TCRbeta library incorporated unique molecular identifiers. TCRdb fed the PCR reads into MiXCR, producing one record per CDR3 protein. The data show some 290,000 distinct CDR3 sequences, roughly 21% seen once. The CDR3 is made up of 16 amino acids. V dropped 5 bases and J dropped 2; count of bases not matched to a gene: 8. Germline V gene data show CDR1 as SEHNR and CDR2 as FQNEAQ (reference sequence). This clonotype was counted only a few times. The antigen remains unidentified. The TCR originated in a male patient between 10 and 17 years old who had a stem cell transplant for acute lymphoblastic leukemia, so the T cells may come from the graft donor. The specimen comprised PBMCs, mostly from graft donor cells, sampled 180 days after TCRalphabeta/CD19-depleted stem cell transplant. The chain couples TRBV7-9 to TRBJ2-3; TRBD1 matches 9 bases. In nucleotides, the CDR3 is TGTGCCAGCAGCGCCGGACAGGGGTTAAACACAGATACGCAGTATTTT. Protein product: CASSAGQGLNTDTQYF.